This T cell receptor beta chain is from a study of control samples from healthy donors and cancer patients (dated by TCRdb to the early 2020s). Receptor amplification or capture employed the immunoSEQ multiplex PCR assay. TCRdb obtained this table from immuneACCESS and retained in-frame rearrangements with V and J assigned. These tables miss some clones; where compared with another copy, unresolved V genes account for less than half of the shortfall, and the remainder is unexplained. The sample table lists about 150,000 clones, around 90% of them with a count of one. The ten biggest clones cover 4.9% of the sample. This clone has just one count. Its antigen remains undetermined. No much larger clone is present one base from it, and per-base qualities are unavailable. Measured from the cysteine to the phenylalanine, the CDR3 is 17 residues long. Of all the DNA, just the CDR3 is kept, 51 bases in frame from base 1. Trimming accounts for 6 bases at V and 7 bases at J, while the number of junction bases matched to no gene is 17. The germline V gene supplies CDR1 KGHDR and CDR2 SFDVKD.

The specimen was blood. The chain links TRBV24-1 with TRBJ1-2; 9 bases in the junction line up with TRBD1. This TCR came from a man aged 30 to 39 in good health. The CDR3 region has the sequence CATSTTRTTTGGTGYTF. The DNA sequence is as follows: TGTGCCACCAGTACGACCCGTACCACTACAGGGGGCACTGGCTACACCTTC.